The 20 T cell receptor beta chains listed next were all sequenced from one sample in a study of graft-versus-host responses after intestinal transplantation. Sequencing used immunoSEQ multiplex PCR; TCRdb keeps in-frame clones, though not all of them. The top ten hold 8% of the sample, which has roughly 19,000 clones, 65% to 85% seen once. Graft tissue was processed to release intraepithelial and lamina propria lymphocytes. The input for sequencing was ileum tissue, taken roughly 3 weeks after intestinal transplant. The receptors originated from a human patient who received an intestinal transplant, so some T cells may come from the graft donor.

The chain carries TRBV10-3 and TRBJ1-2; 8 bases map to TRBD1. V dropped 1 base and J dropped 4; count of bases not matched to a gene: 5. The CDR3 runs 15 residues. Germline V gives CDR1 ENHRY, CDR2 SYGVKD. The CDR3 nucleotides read TGTGCCATCAGTGAGTTCAGGGGGCCGGGCTATGGCTACACCTTC. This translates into CAISEFRGPGYGYTF.

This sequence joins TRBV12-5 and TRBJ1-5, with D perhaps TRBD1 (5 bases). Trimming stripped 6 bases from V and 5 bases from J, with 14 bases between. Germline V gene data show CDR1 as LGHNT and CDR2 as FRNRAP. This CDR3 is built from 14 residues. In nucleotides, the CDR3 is TGTGCTAGTGGACTCCACAGGTCCCATCAGCCCCAGCATTTT. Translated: CASGLHRSHQPQHF.

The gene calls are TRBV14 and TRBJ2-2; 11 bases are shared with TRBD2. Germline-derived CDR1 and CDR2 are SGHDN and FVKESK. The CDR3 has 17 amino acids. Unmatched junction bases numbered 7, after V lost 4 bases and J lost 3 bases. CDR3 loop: CASSLIAGGLHTGELFF. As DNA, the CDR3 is TGTGCCAGCAGCCTTATAGCGGGGGGGCTGCACACCGGGGAGCTGTTTTTT.

CDR3 residues: CASSSGRSPTDTQYF. CDR3 DNA sequence: TGTGCCAGCAGCTCAGGGCGATCTCCCACAGATACGCAGTATTTT. V and J are TRBV7-2 and TRBJ2-3; D is possibly TRBD1 (5 bases). The CDR3 sequence is 15 residues long. Germline values: CDR1 SGHTA, CDR2 FQGNSA. V gave up 4 bases and J gave up 2 bases, with 13 bases separating them.

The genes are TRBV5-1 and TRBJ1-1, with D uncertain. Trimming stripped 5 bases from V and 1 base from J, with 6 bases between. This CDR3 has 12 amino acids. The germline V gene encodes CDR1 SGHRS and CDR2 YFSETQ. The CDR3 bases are TGCGCCAGCAGAGCGGGGAACACTGAAGCTTTCTTT. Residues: CASRAGNTEAFF.

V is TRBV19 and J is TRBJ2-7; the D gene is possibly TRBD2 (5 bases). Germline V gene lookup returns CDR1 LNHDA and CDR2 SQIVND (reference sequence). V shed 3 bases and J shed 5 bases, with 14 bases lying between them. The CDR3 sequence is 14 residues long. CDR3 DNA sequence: TGTGCCAGTAGTATCGTTGAGGGAGCGCACGAGCAGTACTTC. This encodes CASSIVEGAHEQYF. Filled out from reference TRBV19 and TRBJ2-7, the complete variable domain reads DGGITQSPKYLFRKEGQNVTLSCEQNLNHDAMYWYRQDPGQGLRLIYYSQIVNDFQKGDIAEGYSVSREKKESFPLTVTSAQKNPTAFYLCASSIVEGAHEQYFGPGTRLTVT.

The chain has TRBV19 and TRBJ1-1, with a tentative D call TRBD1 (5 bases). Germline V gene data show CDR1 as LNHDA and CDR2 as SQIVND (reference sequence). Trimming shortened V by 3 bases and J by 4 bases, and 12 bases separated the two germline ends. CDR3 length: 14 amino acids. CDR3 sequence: CASSMGGAGTEAFF. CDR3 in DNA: TGTGCCAGTAGTATGGGAGGGGCGGGCACTGAAGCTTTCTTT.

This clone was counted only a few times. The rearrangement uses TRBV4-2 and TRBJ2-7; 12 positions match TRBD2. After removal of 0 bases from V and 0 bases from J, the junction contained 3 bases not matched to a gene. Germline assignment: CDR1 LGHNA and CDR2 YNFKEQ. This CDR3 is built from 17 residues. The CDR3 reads CASSQEGLAGSSYEQYF. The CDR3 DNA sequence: TGTGCCAGCAGCCAAGAAGGACTAGCGGGGAGCTCCTACGAGCAGTACTTC.

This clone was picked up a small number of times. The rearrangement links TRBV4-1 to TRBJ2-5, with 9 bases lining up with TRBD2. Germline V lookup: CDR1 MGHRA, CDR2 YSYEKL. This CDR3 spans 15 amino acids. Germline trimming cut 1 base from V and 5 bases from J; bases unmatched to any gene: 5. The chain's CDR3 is CASSQASGVVETQYF. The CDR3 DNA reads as TGCGCCAGCAGCCAAGCTAGCGGGGTAGTGGAGACCCAGTACTTC.

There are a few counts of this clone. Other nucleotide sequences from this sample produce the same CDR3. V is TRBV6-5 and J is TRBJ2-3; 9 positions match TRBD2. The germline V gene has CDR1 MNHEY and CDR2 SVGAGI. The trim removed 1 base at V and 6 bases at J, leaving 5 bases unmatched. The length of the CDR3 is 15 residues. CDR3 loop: CASSYLAGGSDTQYF. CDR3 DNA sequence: TGTGCCAGCAGTTACTTGGCGGGAGGGAGTGATACGCAGTATTTT.

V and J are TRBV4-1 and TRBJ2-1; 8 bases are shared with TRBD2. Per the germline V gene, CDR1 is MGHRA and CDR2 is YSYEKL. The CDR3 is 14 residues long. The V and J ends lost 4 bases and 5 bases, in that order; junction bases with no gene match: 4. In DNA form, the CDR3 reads TGCGCCAGCAGCCCCGAGCGGGGGAACAATGAGCAGTTCTTC. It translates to CASSPERGNNEQFF.

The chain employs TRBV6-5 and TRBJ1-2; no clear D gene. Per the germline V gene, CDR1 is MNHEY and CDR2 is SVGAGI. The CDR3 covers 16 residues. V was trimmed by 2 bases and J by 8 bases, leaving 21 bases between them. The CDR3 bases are TGTGCCAGCAGTTACGTTACTGGGTACAGCCCCTGGGGCTACACCTTC. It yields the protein CASSYVTGYSPWGYTF.

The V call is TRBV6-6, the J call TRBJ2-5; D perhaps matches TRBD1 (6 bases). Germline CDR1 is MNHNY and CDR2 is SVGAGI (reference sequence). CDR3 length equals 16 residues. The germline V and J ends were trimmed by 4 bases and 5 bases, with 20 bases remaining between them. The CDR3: CASSSLPGAHGETQYF. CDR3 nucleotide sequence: TGTGCCAGCAGTTCGCTTCCAGGGGCTCATGGGGAGACCCAGTACTTC.

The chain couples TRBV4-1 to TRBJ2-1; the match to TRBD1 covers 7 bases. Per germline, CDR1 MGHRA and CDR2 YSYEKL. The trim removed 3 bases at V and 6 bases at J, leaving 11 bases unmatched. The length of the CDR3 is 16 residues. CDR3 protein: CASSHFVFRQGNEQFF. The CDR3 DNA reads TGCGCCAGCAGCCATTTTGTTTTTCGACAGGGCAATGAGCAGTTCTTC.

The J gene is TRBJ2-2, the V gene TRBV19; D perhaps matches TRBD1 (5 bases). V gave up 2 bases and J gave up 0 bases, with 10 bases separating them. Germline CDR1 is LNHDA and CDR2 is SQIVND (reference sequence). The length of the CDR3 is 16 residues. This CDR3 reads CASSITRGSNTGELFF. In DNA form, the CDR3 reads TGTGCCAGTAGTATAACAAGGGGCTCGAACACCGGGGAGCTGTTTTTT.

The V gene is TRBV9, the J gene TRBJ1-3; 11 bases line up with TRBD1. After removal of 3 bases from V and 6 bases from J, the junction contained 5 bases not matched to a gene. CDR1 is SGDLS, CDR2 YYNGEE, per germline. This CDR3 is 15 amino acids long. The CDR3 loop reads CASSAHGQGANTIYF. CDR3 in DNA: TGTGCCAGCAGCGCCCACGGACAGGGGGCAAACACCATATATTTT.

The CDR3 spells CASSGDLYYTEAFF. The CDR3 DNA reads as TGTGCCAGCAGCGGAGACCTTTATTACACTGAAGCTTTCTTT. The chain joins TRBV7-9 to TRBJ1-1; no definite D call. Germline V gene sequence: CDR1 SEHNR, CDR2 FQNEAQ (reference sequence). This CDR3 spans 14 amino acids. The V and J ends lost 5 bases and 3 bases respectively, with 13 bases between them.

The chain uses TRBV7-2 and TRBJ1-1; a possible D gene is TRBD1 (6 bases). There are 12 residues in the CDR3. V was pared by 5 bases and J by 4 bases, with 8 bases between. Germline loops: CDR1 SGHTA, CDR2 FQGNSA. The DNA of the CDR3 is TGTGCCAGCAGCCTGGACAGCACTGAAGCTTTCTTT. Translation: CASSLDSTEAFF.

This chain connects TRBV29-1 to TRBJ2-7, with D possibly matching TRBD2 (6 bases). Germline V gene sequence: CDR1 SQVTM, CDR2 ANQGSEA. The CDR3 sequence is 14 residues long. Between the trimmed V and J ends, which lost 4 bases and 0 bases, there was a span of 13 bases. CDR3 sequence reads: CSVASGVLSYEQYF. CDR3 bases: TGCAGCGTTGCGTCGGGGGTCCTCTCCTACGAGCAGTACTTC.

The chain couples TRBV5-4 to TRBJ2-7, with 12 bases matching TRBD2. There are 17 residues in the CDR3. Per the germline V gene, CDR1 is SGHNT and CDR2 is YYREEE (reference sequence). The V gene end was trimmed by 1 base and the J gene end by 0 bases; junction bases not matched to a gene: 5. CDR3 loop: CASSLLLAGGSSYEQYF. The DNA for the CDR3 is TGTGCCAGCAGCTTGCTCCTAGCGGGGGGGAGCTCCTACGAGCAGTACTTC.